The 18 T cell receptor beta chains reported below all come from one sample, sequenced in a study of T cell repertoires and leukemia-associated antigens. These receptors have no identified antigens. TCRdb passed the 5' RACE reads through MiXCR, listing each CDR3 protein once. The sample has 10,000 to 15,000 distinct CDR3 sequences, just over 40% seen once. The sample consisted of CD3+ T cells sorted from blood and cultured. The receptors were sampled from a female donor in good health.

There are many counts of this clonotype. The chain recombines TRBV27 with TRBJ2-4; D is unresolved. The CDR3 extends over 15 amino acids. Between the trimmed V and J ends, which lost 2 bases and 7 bases, there was a span of 15 bases. Germline V gives CDR1 MNHEY, CDR2 SMNVEV (reference sequence). CDR3 in DNA: TGTGCCAGCAGTTTAAAAGCAGTTATATGGAACATTCAGTACTTC. The encoded protein is CASSLKAVIWNIQYF.

The CDR3 is CASSRINAGNRNEQFF. CDR3 in DNA: TGCGCCAGCAGTCGTATCAACGCGGGAAACCGGAATGAGCAGTTCTTC. This rearrangement joins TRBV23-1 to TRBJ2-1; TRBD2 is a possible D gene (6 bases). TRBV23-1 is assigned to the ORF class and has an uncertain function. With 4 bases removed from V and 7 bases from J, the gap between germline ends came to 20 bases. This CDR3 has 16 amino acids.

This clonotype was detected only once. The V and J genes are TRBV18 and TRBJ2-2; 9 bases are a match to TRBD1. The germline gives CDR1 KGHSH, CDR2 LQKENI. The CDR3 spans 17 residues. V gave up 3 bases and J gave up 5 bases; unmatched junction bases: 10. CDR3 DNA: TGTGCCAGCTCACCGCCCGGGACAGGGAGTATGACCGGGGAGCTGTTTTTT. Translation gives CASSPPGTGSMTGELFF.

This clonotype rates as medium-sized. V gene TRBV20-1 combines with J gene TRBJ1-1; D is perhaps TRBD1 (5 bases). The germline gives CDR1 DFQATT, CDR2 SNEGSKA (reference sequence). CDR3 length: 15 residues. The V end lost 5 bases, the J end lost 0 bases, and 16 bases lay between the germline ends. The CDR3 is CSAQRRDGMNTEAFF. In DNA, the CDR3 is TGCAGTGCTCAACGAAGGGACGGCATGAACACTGAAGCTTTCTTT.

Note on this clonotype: The DNA is omitted, as the CDR3 cannot be located on it reliably, and the CDR3 follows TCRdb's listing. This rearrangement joins TRBV6-1 to TRBJ1-1; the DNA was not used to check the table's D call, TRBD1. Germline CDR1 MNHNS, CDR2 SASEGT. 11 amino acids form the CDR3, both terminal residues included. The CDR3 here is CASSVGRGSFF.

This clonotype was observed a few times. The chain is built from TRBV5-1 and TRBJ2-7, with 8 bases identical to TRBD1. Per germline, CDR1 SGHRS and CDR2 YFSETQ. Trimming removed 3 bases from V and 0 bases from J; junction bases left unmatched: 5. The CDR3 covers 15 residues. CDR3 protein: CASSSRGHLSYEQYF. DNA for the CDR3: TGCGCCAGCAGCTCCAGGGGGCACCTCTCCTACGAGCAGTACTTC.

This clonotype has a count of ten or more. The chain joins TRBV5-1 to TRBJ2-6, with D maybe TRBD1 (5 bases). This CDR3 has 15 residues. Germline loops: CDR1 SGHRS, CDR2 YFSETQ. The V end was cut by 2 bases, the J end by 1 base, with 7 bases between. The CDR3 is CASSFKGSGANVLTF. The DNA of the CDR3 is TGCGCCAGCAGCTTTAAGGGGTCTGGGGCCAACGTCCTGACTTTC.

This clonotype was counted between two and nine times. This rearrangement joins TRBV29-1 to TRBJ2-7; 7 bases map to TRBD1. The J segment lost 2 bases and the V segment lost 6 bases, leaving 4 bases of the junction unmatched. CDR1 and CDR2 (germline): SQVTM, ANQGSEA. The CDR3 has 12 amino acids. Here the CDR3 reads CSVGQSTYEQYF. The CDR3 bases are TGCAGCGTGGGACAGTCCACCTACGAGCAGTACTTC.

Note on this clonotype: The junction and the germline gene differ at one end; a read error may be behind it. The chain employs TRBV18 and TRBJ1-5; weak D call: TRBD1 (5 bases). Germline loops: CDR1 KGHSH, CDR2 LQKENI. CDR3 length: 12 residues. CDR3 nucleotides: TGTGCCAGCTCAAGCGGGGGTCAGCCCCGGCATTTT. Translation: CASSSGGQPRHF.

This clonotype has only a few counts. A read error may be the cause here, since a much bigger clone is one base away. The chain recombines TRBV24-1 with TRBJ2-3; maybe TRBD1 (6 bases). The length of the CDR3 is 16 residues. Germline CDR1 and CDR2: KGHDR and SFDVKD. The V end was cut by 5 bases, the J end by 1 base, with 15 bases between. The CDR3 bases are TGTGCCACCAGTGCTACGGGCAGGGGCCGCACAGATACGCAGTATTTT. Its translation: CATSATGRGRTDTQYF.

With respect to this clonotype: Given the absence of the conserved phenylalanine or tryptophan at the CDR3 end, a read error is likely. The chain is built from TRBV11-2 and TRBJ2-2; no clear D gene. CDR3 length: 14 residues. Trimming left V 4 bases short and J 6 bases short, with 12 bases between. Germline lookup yields CDR1 SGHAT and CDR2 FQNNGV. Here the CDR3 DNA reads TGTGCCAGCAGCTCCACCTCGTTGCCCGGGGAGCTGTTTTCT. The encoded protein is CASSSTSLPGELFS.

This clonotype showed up many times. The chain carries TRBV18 and TRBJ2-7; 9 bases match TRBD1. The CDR3 contains 15 residues. Germline V gene sequence: CDR1 KGHSH, CDR2 LQKENI. V lost 3 bases, J lost 6 bases, and 9 bases stayed unmatched. The CDR3 nucleotides read TGTGCCAGCTCACCCCCCCGGGACAGGGATCCCGAGCAGTACTTC. Translated: CASSPPRDRDPEQYF.

About this clonotype: The junction shows a germline mismatch at one end, possibly a read error. V and J are TRBV5-1 and TRBJ2-3, with D perhaps TRBD1 (6 bases). The germline V gene encodes CDR1 SGHRS and CDR2 YFSETQ. CDR3 length equals 18 residues. CDR3 DNA: TGCGCCAGCAGTTACGGTCAGGGGACATTTTCTAGCACAGATATGCAGTATTTT. Protein product: CASSYGQGTFSSTDMQYF.

The chain carries TRBV27 and TRBJ2-7; the D is unclear. V was clipped by 9 bases and J by 5 bases, with 23 bases between them. The CDR3 runs 15 residues. Germline V gene lookup returns CDR1 MNHEY and CDR2 SMNVEV (reference sequence). DNA for the CDR3: TGTGCCAGATATCCCGGGTTGGTAGGAGACCACGAGCAGTACTTC. Translated: CARYPGLVGDHEQYF.

By sample share, this clonotype is medium-sized (0.01 to 0.1%). The chain has TRBV27 and TRBJ2-5; no definite D call. This CDR3 has 13 amino acids. Trimming removed 2 bases at V and 4 bases at J, with 8 bases between. Per the germline V gene, CDR1 is MNHEY and CDR2 is SMNVEV (reference sequence). The CDR3 nucleotides read TGTGCCAGCAGTTTAAGAGTAGGAGAGACCCAGTACTTC. Translated: CASSLRVGETQYF.

A single count supports this clonotype. One junction end disagrees with the germline gene, perhaps due to a read error. V and J are TRBV7-8 and TRBJ1-5, with 7 bases lining up with TRBD1. This CDR3 spans 16 amino acids. The germline V gene encodes CDR1 SGHVS and CDR2 FQNEAQ. This CDR3 reads CAGSLESRGANQPQHF. The CDR3 coding sequence is TGTGCCGGCAGCTTAGAGAGCAGGGGGGCCAATCAGCCCCAGCATTTT.

This clonotype has more than one count but fewer than ten. This rearrangement joins TRBV20-1 to TRBJ2-7; TRBD1 is a possible D gene (5 bases). This CDR3 comprises 12 residues. Looked up from germline, CDR1 is DFQATT and CDR2 is SNEGSKA (reference sequence). V dropped 4 bases and J dropped 6 bases, with 13 bases sitting between them. The CDR3 nucleotides read TGCAGTGCTACCCCTGGGGCTCTCGAGCAGTACTTC. It translates to CSATPGALEQYF.

This clonotype counts as medium-sized. The V and J genes are TRBV12-3 or TRBV12-4 and TRBJ2-5, with 12 positions matching TRBD2. The CDR3 is made up of 16 amino acids. The junction had 3 bases not matched to a gene; V was cut back by 3 bases and J by 1 base. In nucleotides, the CDR3 is TGTGCCAGCAGTTTTCTAGCGGGAGGGAGCCAAGAGACCCAGTACTTC. It yields the protein CASSFLAGGSQETQYF.